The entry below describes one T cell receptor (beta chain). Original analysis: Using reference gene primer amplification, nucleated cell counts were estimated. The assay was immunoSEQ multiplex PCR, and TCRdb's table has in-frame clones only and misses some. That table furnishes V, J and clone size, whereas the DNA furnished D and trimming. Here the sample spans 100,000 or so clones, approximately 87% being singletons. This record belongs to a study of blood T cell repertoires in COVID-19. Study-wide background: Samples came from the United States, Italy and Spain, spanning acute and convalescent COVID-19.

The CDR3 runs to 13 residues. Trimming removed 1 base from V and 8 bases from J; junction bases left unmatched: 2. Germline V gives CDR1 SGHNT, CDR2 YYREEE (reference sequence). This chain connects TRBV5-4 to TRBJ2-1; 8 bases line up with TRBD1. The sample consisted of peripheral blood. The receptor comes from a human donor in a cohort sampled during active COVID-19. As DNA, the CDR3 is TGTGCCAGCAGCTTGCCGACAGGGGATGAGCAGTTCTTC. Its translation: CASSLPTGDEQFF.